This T cell receptor (beta chain) is drawn from a study of blood T cell repertoires in COVID-19. Study information: The United States, Italy and Spain supplied acute and convalescent COVID-19 samples.

Authors' analysis steps: Researchers report that nucleated cell counts were estimated from reference gene primer amplification. Some clones are missing from TCRdb's copy, which holds only in-frame ones; the method was immunoSEQ multiplex PCR. Clone size and V and J calls were adopted from that table, with D and trimming inferred from the DNA. The sample comprises a few hundred thousand clones, roughly nine tenths of which are singletons, and roughly 2.3% rests with the top ten. This clone was seen more than once but under ten times. V trimming: 0 bases; J trimming: 2 bases; junction bases outside the gene matches: 5. Germline assignment: CDR1 SGDLS and CDR2 YYNGEE. The CDR3 is 17 residues long.

The clonotype was recovered from a young man with active or convalescent COVID-19. Sequenced: peripheral blood. This rearrangement joins TRBV9 to TRBJ2-1; 10 bases align to TRBD2. The CDR3 region is CASSVGASGRPYNEQFF. CDR3 nucleotide sequence: TGTGCCAGCAGCGTAGGGGCTAGCGGGAGACCCTACAATGAGCAGTTCTTC.